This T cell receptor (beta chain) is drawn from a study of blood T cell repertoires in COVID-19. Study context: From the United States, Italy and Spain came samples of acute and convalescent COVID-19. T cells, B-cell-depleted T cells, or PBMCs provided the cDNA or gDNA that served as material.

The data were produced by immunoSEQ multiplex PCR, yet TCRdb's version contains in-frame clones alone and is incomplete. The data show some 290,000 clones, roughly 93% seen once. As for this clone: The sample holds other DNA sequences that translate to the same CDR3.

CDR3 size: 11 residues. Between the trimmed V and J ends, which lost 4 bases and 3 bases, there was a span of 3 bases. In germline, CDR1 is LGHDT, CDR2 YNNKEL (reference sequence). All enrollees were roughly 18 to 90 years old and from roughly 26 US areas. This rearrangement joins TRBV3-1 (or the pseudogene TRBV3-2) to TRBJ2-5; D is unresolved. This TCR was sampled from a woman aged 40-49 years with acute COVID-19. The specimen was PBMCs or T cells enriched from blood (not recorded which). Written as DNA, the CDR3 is TGTGCCAGCAGCCTCAAAGAGACCCAGTACTTC. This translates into CASSLKETQYF.